This note documents a single TCR beta chain sequence. Its antigen is still unknown. Per-base qualities were not stored, and no clone one base away is much larger. CDR1 and CDR2 were assigned from the germline V gene as MGHRA and YSYEKL. V was cut back by 0 bases and J by 3 bases, leaving a gap of 14 bases between them. The CDR3, from cysteine to phenylalanine, totals 16 residues. Of the read, only the CDR3 DNA is kept; its 48 bases are in frame from base 1. This sample was taken from a study of OX40 agonist ivuxolimab in advanced cancers. Context from the whole study: Ivuxolimab, which targeted the costimulatory receptor OX40 (CD134), was an agonistic, fully human IgG2 monoclonal antibody. Intravenous ivuxolimab was administered to patients every 2 weeks at six dose levels: 0.01, 0.1, 0.3, 1.5, 3 and 10 mg/kg. The paper reports the monotherapy dose-escalation portion (N of about 47 patients) of the phase I ivuxolimab trial. Peripheral TCRbeta sequencing aimed to test whether ivuxolimab altered TCR sequence diversity and caused clonal T-cell expansion. Partial responses occurred in three dose-escalation patients: two with cutaneous melanoma and one with hepatocellular carcinoma. Patients were allowed to have had prior anti-PD-1, anti-PD-L1 or anti-CTLA-4 therapy, and approximately 40% of the dose-escalation patients had previously received checkpoint inhibitors. Of the roughly 51 patients in dose escalation, 19 had hepatocellular carcinoma, approximately 15 had melanoma, 9 had renal cell carcinoma and 9 had head and neck cancer. In the dose-escalation cohort, around four fifths of patients were male, and the mean age was roughly 60 years with a range of about 20 to 80.

Overall study results and their limits: At doses from 0.1 to 3.0 mg/kg, clonal expansion was seen in both CD4+ and CD8+ blood T cells between baseline and week 6. Partial responders in the 0.1-3.0 mg/kg groups had among the lowest normalized peripheral clonal expansion, especially among CD8+ T cells. After ivuxolimab, CD8+ T cells had more expanded clones than CD4+ T cells on average. Antigen specificity was not determined for the clonally expanded peripheral T cells. Low levels of normalized T-cell clonal expansion were also shown by some nonresponding patients.

The trial excluded patients who had a history of autoimmune disease or who were on systemic immunosuppression. In every dose cohort, peripheral blood was drawn for TCR sequencing at baseline, cycle 4 day 1, and cycle 7 day 1. Samples were obtained from an open-label, multicenter, first-in-human phase I dose-escalation trial of ivuxolimab. Adults with locally advanced or metastatic head and neck squamous cell, hepatocellular, melanoma or renal cell carcinoma were enrolled in the trial. Before TCR sequencing, CD4+ and CD8+ T cells were separately sorted from peripheral blood. For sequencing of the TCRbeta CDR3 region, genomic DNA was extracted from the sorted cells. The immunoSEQ Assay was used for sequencing of TCRbeta CDR3 regions. TCRdb limited this immuneACCESS table to in-frame rearrangements with V and J called. A share of clones is missing; checked studies link under half to unresolved V genes, and the rest is unexplained. The sample table lists fewer than 85,000 clones, 90% to 95% of them with a count of one. The ten largest clones represent less than 0.55% of the sample.

The source is an adult with an advanced solid tumor such as melanoma, head and neck, liver or kidney cancer. The chain couples TRBV4-1 to TRBJ1-1; no D gene can be assigned with confidence. The sequencing used CD4+ or CD8+ T cells sorted from blood, collected in a trial of the OX40 agonist ivuxolimab. The CDR3 is CASSQDWSYLYTEAFF. The DNA sequence follows: TGCGCCAGCAGCCAAGATTGGAGTTATTTGTACACTGAAGCTTTCTTT.